This TCR beta chain stems from a study of blood T cell repertoires in COVID-19. This CDR3 spans 16 amino acids. V lost 1 base and J lost 10; bases outside the gene matches: 10. Germline CDR1 and CDR2: SGHTA and FQGNSA. Assay: immunoSEQ multiplex PCR; the TCRdb copy retains only in-frame clones and omits some. The sample yields roughly 350,000 clones, around nine tenths seen once. V and J are TRBV7-2 and TRBJ1-6, with TRBD1 identical over 7 bases. The sequence was obtained from a young woman who had recovered from COVID-19. Material for sequencing was peripheral blood. CDR3 region: CASSLEPQGNRSPLHF. Written as DNA, the CDR3 is TGTGCCAGCAGCTTAGAGCCACAGGGGAATCGATCACCCCTCCACTTT.